This T cell receptor beta chain was retrieved from a study of cytomegalovirus exposure and HLA in healthy donors. Points from the study as a whole: A prior analysis recorded that most TCR beta V segments were productive about 87% or about 30% of the time. Presence/absence analyses treated sequencing depth as roughly uniform across donors.

The junction had 13 bases not matched to a gene; V was cut back by 7 bases and J by 4 bases. Germline V gene data show CDR1 as MDHEN and CDR2 as SYDVKM. The CDR3 totals 16 residues. Of note for this clone: No antigen is known for it.

It was with 60 Vbeta and 13 Jbeta primers that the PCR ran. Some clones are missing from TCRdb's copy, which holds only in-frame ones; the method was immunoSEQ multiplex PCR. The repertoire holds tens of thousands of clones, 78% seen once, with around 3.2% in the top ten. The receptor comes from a woman between 40 and 50 years old in good health and CMV-seronegative. Sequencing was performed on PBMCs. The V and J genes are TRBV28 and TRBJ2-1; 7 bases agree with TRBD2. The CDR3 nucleotides read TGTGCCAGCACCGTGCGGTGGGGGGGGGTATACAATGAGCAGTTCTTC. This sequence encodes CASTVRWGGVYNEQFF.